This TCR beta chain emerged from a study of blood T cell repertoires in COVID-19. Study context: Samples representing acute and convalescent COVID-19 were sourced from the United States, Italy and Spain. T cells, B-cell-depleted T cells, or PBMCs provided the cDNA or gDNA that served as material.

The CDR3 consists of 18 residues. V lost 0 bases and J lost 3; bases outside the gene matches: 10. Germline V gene lookup returns CDR1 MGHRA and CDR2 YSYEKL. In the original workflow: Estimated nucleated cell counts came from reference gene primer amplification. Here immunoSEQ multiplex PCR was the method, and the copy in TCRdb shows in-frame clones only, minus some. Clone size and V and J calls were adopted from that table, with D and trimming inferred from the DNA. The repertoire holds about 400,000 clones, with roughly 90% as singletons. This clonotype was obtained from a man aged 35 to 55 with acute or convalescent COVID-19. Sequencing was carried out using peripheral blood. V gene TRBV4-1 combines with J gene TRBJ2-2; 7 bases are a match to TRBD1. CDR3 bases: TGCGCCAGCAGCCAAGAGCCCCCGGGACAGTTGGACACCGGGGAGCTGTTTTTT. This encodes CASSQEPPGQLDTGELFF.